The rows below give T cell receptor beta chains drawn from one sample of a study of T cell responses to AZD1222 COVID-19 vaccine. Some clones are missing from TCRdb's copy, which holds only in-frame ones; the method was immunoSEQ multiplex PCR. The data show around 130,000 clones, with about 90% seen just once and more than 4.5% held by the top ten. The specimen was peripheral blood, collected on day 0 of AZD1222 vaccination. Receptor source: an adult in good health. The CDR3 runs from the conserved cysteine through the conserved F or W. D genes are given only for firm matches. Clone size, where shown, is once, few, many, or a class for clones that have expanded.

abundance	v_gene	d_gene	j_gene	len	CDR3nt	CDR3aa
NA	TRBV4-2	NA	TRBJ1-2	13	TGTGCCAGCAGCCAAAGGACAGACTATGGCTACACCTTC	CASSQRTDYGYTF
NA	TRBV6-5	TRBD2	TRBJ2-7	14	TGTGCCAGCAGTTGGACTAGCGCTTCCTACGAGCAGTACTTC	CASSWTSASYEQYF
NA	TRBV3-1/TRBV3-2	NA	TRBJ1-2	13	TGTGCCAGCAGCCAGGAGGCTCTTTATGGCTACACCTTC	CASSQEALYGYTF
NA	TRBV5-8	NA	TRBJ1-6	15	TGTGCCAGCAGCTTGAAACAGGGTACGGGTTCACCCCTCCACTTT	CASSLKQGTGSPLHF
NA	TRBV5-1	NA	TRBJ1-4	16	TGCGCCAGCAGCCCCTTCGGAGCTGCAACTAATGAAAAACTGTTTTTT	CASSPFGAATNEKLFF
NA	TRBV6-4	NA	TRBJ1-6	14	TGTGCCAGCGGGGTCTTAATCGAGAATTCACCCCTCCACTTT	CASGVLIENSPLHF
NA	TRBV7-3	TRBD1	TRBJ2-2	13	TGTGCCAGCTCCCCAACCTCGACAGGGGGGCTGTTTTTT	CASSPTSTGGLFF
NA	TRBV30	NA	TRBJ1-1	12	TGTGCCTGGAGCCACGGGAGTAGTACAGCTTTCTTT	CAWSHGSSTAFF
NA	TRBV5-6	NA	TRBJ2-7	14	TGTGCCAGCAGCTTCGGGACGGCCATCTACGAGCAGTACTTC	CASSFGTAIYEQYF
NA	TRBV18	NA	TRBJ1-1	16	TGTGCCAGCTCAGGTGCCGCAGGGAACAGTAACACTGAAGCTTTCTTT	CASSGAAGNSNTEAFF
NA	TRBV19	TRBD1	TRBJ2-7	14	TGTGCCAGTAGGGGGACAGGGGTCGTCTACGAGCAGTACTTC	CASRGTGVVYEQYF
once	TRBV18	NA	TRBJ2-2	16	TGTGCCAGCTCGCTTCAGAAGACGGGGGTAACCGGGGAGCTGTTTTTT	CASSLQKTGVTGELFF
NA	TRBV5-8	NA	TRBJ1-2	15	TGTGCCAGCAGCGATGGGACCCCCCTACGTGTGGGCTACACCTTC	CASSDGTPLRVGYTF
once	TRBV28	NA	TRBJ2-5	12	TGTGCCAGCAGCCTCGGGAAAGAGACCCAGTACTTC	CASSLGKETQYF
NA	TRBV5-1	NA	TRBJ2-3	11	TGCGCCAGCAGCTGGGCTGGTACGCAGTATTTT	CASSWAGTQYF
NA	TRBV30	TRBD1	TRBJ1-2	12	TGTGCCTGGAGTGCCCGGGACAGAGGCTACACCTTC	CAWSARDRGYTF
NA	TRBV5-1	NA	TRBJ1-3	15	TGCGCCAGCAGCTTCATGGGACCTCCTGGAAACACCATATATTTT	CASSFMGPPGNTIYF
NA	TRBV3-1/TRBV3-2	NA	TRBJ1-3	15	TGTGCCAGCAGCCAAGCACCCGGGGGAGTAAACACCATATATTTT	CASSQAPGGVNTIYF
NA	TRBV3-1/TRBV3-2	TRBD1	TRBJ1-4	14	TGTGCCAGCAGCCTCACAGGGGGCGTTGAAAAACTGTTTTTT	CASSLTGGVEKLFF
NA	TRBV10-3	NA	TRBJ2-7	14	TGTGCCATCAGACCAGGGGGGGAAGGCTACGAGCAGTACTTC	CAIRPGGEGYEQYF
NA	TRBV19	NA	TRBJ1-5	16	TGTGCCAGTAGTATAATCGATCTCGATAGCAATCAGCCCCAGCATTTT	CASSIIDLDSNQPQHF
NA	TRBV4-2	TRBD1	TRBJ1-2	14	TGTGCCAGCAGCCCACGGGGACAGCTTGCGGGCTACACCTTC	CASSPRGQLAGYTF
NA	TRBV7-8	NA	TRBJ2-5	15	TGTGCCAGCAGCCCCAGGCTGGTCAGCGAAGAGACCCAGTACTTC	CASSPRLVSEETQYF
once	TRBV7-3	NA	TRBJ1-2	15	TGTGCCAGCAGCCCAGCGTTTGGTGGGCAGGAGGGCTACACCTTC	CASSPAFGGQEGYTF
NA	TRBV4-2	NA	TRBJ1-2	16	TGTGCCAGCAGCCAAGATAGACAGGATCGTAACTATGGCTACACCTTC	CASSQDRQDRNYGYTF
NA	TRBV7-8	NA	TRBJ1-5	17	TGTGCCAGCAGCTTAGCTCTCGTTTTCCGGGGCAATCAGCCCCAGCATTTT	CASSLALVFRGNQPQHF
NA	TRBV7-9	NA	TRBJ1-4	17	TGTGCCAGCCGGGGCCCCCCCGCCGTCGCAACTAATGAAAAACTGTTTTTT	CASRGPPAVATNEKLFF
NA	TRBV18	NA	TRBJ2-1	13	TGTGCCAGCTCACCAAACCTGGGCGATGAGCAGTTCTTC	CASSPNLGDEQFF
NA	TRBV6-5	NA	TRBJ1-2	14	TGTGCCAGCACCGACGCCCGCAGAAACTATGGCTACACCTTC	CASTDARRNYGYTF
NA	TRBV9	TRBD1	TRBJ2-3	16	TGTGCCAGCAGCGTAGTGGGGACAGAGAGCACATATACGCAGTATTTT	CASSVVGTESTYTQYF
once	TRBV29-1	TRBD1	TRBJ1-1	14	TGCAGCGCGTGGACAGGTGTCATGAACACTGAAGCTTTCTTT	CSAWTGVMNTEAFF
NA	TRBV4-2	NA	TRBJ2-7	15	TGTGCCAGCAGCCAAGATCGCAGGAACTCCTACGAGCAGTACTTC	CASSQDRRNSYEQYF
NA	TRBV4-2	TRBD1	TRBJ1-6	15	TGTGCCAGCAGCGCTGACAGGGGAAGTGGGTCACCCCTCCACTTT	CASSADRGSGSPLHF
NA	TRBV30	NA	TRBJ1-3	16	TGTGCCTGGAGTGTGAGGGGTGGTTTCTCGGGAAACACCATATATTTT	CAWSVRGGFSGNTIYF
NA	TRBV19	NA	TRBJ1-1	12	TGTGCCAGTAGTATATCGGTGGCCGAAGCTTTCTTT	CASSISVAEAFF
NA	TRBV30	TRBD2	TRBJ2-5	13	TGTGCCTGGAATCGCGGGGGGAAAGAGACCCAGTACTTC	CAWNRGGKETQYF
NA	TRBV12-5	NA	TRBJ1-5	13	TGTGCTAGTGGTTTGGAACCAAATCAGCCCCAGCATTTT	CASGLEPNQPQHF
NA	TRBV5-6	NA	TRBJ1-4	13	TGTGCCAGCAGCTTTTGGGATTTGGAAAAACTGTTTTTT	CASSFWDLEKLFF
NA	TRBV7-8	NA	TRBJ1-4	16	TGTGCCAGCAGCTTAGCGCTAGGCCTCGGCGGGGAAAAACTGTTTTTT	CASSLALGLGGEKLFF
once	TRBV7-9	NA	TRBJ1-1	15	TGTGCCAGCAGCCGAATGACAGCCATGAACACTGAAGCTTTCTTT	CASSRMTAMNTEAFF
NA	TRBV5-5	NA	TRBJ1-1	15	TGTGCCAGCATTCACCTACAGGAAGGTGGGACTGAAGCTTTCTTT	CASIHLQEGGTEAFF
NA	TRBV2	TRBD1	TRBJ1-2	13	TGTGCCAGCAGTGAACGGGACAGTAACGGCTACACCTTC	CASSERDSNGYTF
NA	TRBV7-9	TRBD1	TRBJ1-2	16	TGTGCCAGCAGCCCAATAAGCACAGGGGTGGGGTATGGCTACACCTTC	CASSPISTGVGYGYTF
once	TRBV5-5	NA	TRBJ1-1	13	TGTGCCACCCGGGTGGGAGGTCGCTCTGAAGCTTTCTTT	CATRVGGRSEAFF
NA	TRBV9	TRBD1	TRBJ1-2	16	TGTGCCAGCAGCGTACGAGGGGACAGACATAACTATGGCTACACCTTC	CASSVRGDRHNYGYTF
NA	TRBV12-3/TRBV12-4	NA	TRBJ2-3	13	TGTGCCAGCAGTTTTTCTACACTGTTTACGCAGTATTTT	CASSFSTLFTQYF
NA	TRBV13	NA	TRBJ1-2	17	TGTGCCAGCAGCTTAGGGGACCCCCCGACGAGCAACTATGGCTACACCTTC	CASSLGDPPTSNYGYTF
NA	TRBV3-1/TRBV3-2	NA	TRBJ1-2	12	TGTGCCAGCAGAGGGATATCCGGTGGCTACACCTTC	CASRGISGGYTF
NA	TRBV29-1	TRBD1	TRBJ1-1	12	TGCAGCGGGGGACAGGGAGGAACTGAAGCTTTCTTT	CSGGQGGTEAFF
NA	TRBV28	TRBD1	TRBJ2-5	15	TGTGCCAGCAGTTTAATGCAGGGGGCTAGGGAGACCCAGTACTTC	CASSLMQGARETQYF
NA	TRBV28	TRBD1	TRBJ1-2	16	TGTGCCAGCAGTTTATCGGGGACAGGCGTTAACTATGGCTACACCTTC	CASSLSGTGVNYGYTF
NA	TRBV11-1	NA	TRBJ2-1	15	TGTGCCAGCAGACCGGGACATTCTCGGATCAATGAGCAGTTCTTC	CASRPGHSRINEQFF